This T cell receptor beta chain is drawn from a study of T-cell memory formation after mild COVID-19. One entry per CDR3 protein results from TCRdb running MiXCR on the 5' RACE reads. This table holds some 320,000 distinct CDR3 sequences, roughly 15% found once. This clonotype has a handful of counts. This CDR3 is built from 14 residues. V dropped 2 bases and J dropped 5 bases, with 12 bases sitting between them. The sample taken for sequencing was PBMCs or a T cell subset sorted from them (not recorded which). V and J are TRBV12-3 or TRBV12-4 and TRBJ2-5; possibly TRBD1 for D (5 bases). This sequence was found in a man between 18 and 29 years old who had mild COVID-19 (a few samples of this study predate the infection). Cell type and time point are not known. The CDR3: CASSLTFGAETQYF. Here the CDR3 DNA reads TGTGCCAGCAGTTTAACCTTTGGGGCTGAGACCCAGTACTTC.